What follows are 17 T cell receptor beta chains derived from one specimen sequenced in a study of blood T cells in healthy people across ages. A second PCR of 7 to 11 cycles used a sample-barcoded 5' primer and a J-beta primer mix. MiXCR, run by TCRdb on the 5' RACE reads, gives a single entry per CDR3 protein. The data show some 690,000 distinct CDR3 sequences, with about 24% seen just once and around a fifth held by the top ten. The sequenced sample consisted of blood. All receptors derive from a man aged 65 to 85 in good health.

This clonotype was recorded a few times. V gene TRBV20-1 combines with J gene TRBJ2-5, with D possibly being TRBD1 (6 bases). Judging by the DNA end, TRBJ2-7 fits better; the J call may be wrong. The CDR3 sequence is 13 residues long. Per the germline V gene, CDR1 is DFQATT and CDR2 is SNEGSKA (reference sequence). The CDR3 protein is CSAAGDKAYEQYF. The CDR3, as DNA: TGCAGTGCAGCTGGGGACAAAGCCTACGAGCAGTACTTC.

The rearrangement joins TRBV12-3 or TRBV12-4 to TRBJ2-4; D possibly uses TRBD1 or TRBD2 (5 bases each). Deletions cut 2 bases from V and 5 bases from J, with 10 bases between. The CDR3 totals 14 residues. This CDR3 is CASSLRGAQNIQYF. The CDR3 nucleotides are TGTGCCAGCAGTTTAAGGGGAGCTCAAAACATTCAGTACTTC.

V and J are TRBV7-9 and TRBJ2-7, with 10 positions matching TRBD2. The end of the DNA is better explained by TRBJ2-1, so the J call may be wrong. Germline V CDR1 and CDR2: SEHNR, FQNEAQ (reference sequence). The CDR3 sequence is 15 residues long. The CDR3, as DNA: TGTGCCAGCAGCCCCCAACTAGCGGGAAATAATGAGCAGTTCTTC. This encodes CASSPQLAGNNEQFF.

This clonotype was observed a handful of times. The rearrangement uses TRBV20-1 and TRBJ1-1; D is unclear. The V and J ends lost 3 bases and 2 bases respectively, with 7 bases between them. The germline gives CDR1 DFQATT, CDR2 SNEGSKA (reference sequence). The CDR3 loop spans 12 amino acids. DNA for the CDR3: TGCAGTGCTAGCAGGCGTAACACTGAAGCTTTCTTT. This translates into CSASRRNTEAFF.

The table lists this clonotype with a few counts. The chain is built from TRBV7-2 and TRBJ2-5; D is possibly TRBD2 (6 bases). The better agreement between TRBJ2-1 and the DNA end casts doubt on the J call. CDR1 is SGHTA, CDR2 FQGNSA, per germline. The CDR3 totals 15 residues. The CDR3, as DNA: TGTGCCAGCAGCTTTAGCCGGAGGGAGTGGAGTGAGCAGTTCTTC. This encodes CASSFSRREWSEQFF.

The V and J genes are TRBV9 and TRBJ1-1; perhaps TRBD1 as D (5 bases). The CDR3 spans 14 residues. Between the trimmed V and J ends, which lost 2 bases and 4 bases, there was a span of 12 bases. Per the germline V gene, CDR1 is SGDLS and CDR2 is YYNGEE. The CDR3 region has the DNA TGTGCCAGCAGCGTTTACCCCGGGGCCACTGAAGCTTTCTTT. Its translation is CASSVYPGATEAFF.

This clonotype has just a few counts. This chain connects TRBV5-1 to TRBJ1-2; TRBD1 aligns across 7 bases. This CDR3 region has 14 residues. After removal of 3 bases from V and 8 bases from J, the junction contained 10 bases not matched to a gene. Germline V gene data show CDR1 as SGHRS and CDR2 as YFSETQ. The CDR3 DNA sequence: TGCGCCAGCAGCTCCGGACAGGTCCGGGAGGGCTACACCTTC. Translation gives CASSSGQVREGYTF.

The genes are TRBV10-3 and TRBJ1-3; TRBD1 matches 7 bases. The CDR3 is made up of 13 amino acids. The ends lost 10 bases at V and 4 bases at J; junction bases unmatched: 7. Germline lookup yields CDR1 ENHRY and CDR2 SYGVKD. The CDR3, as DNA: TGTGCCACTTTACCGGGACAGGGAAACACCATATATTTT. It translates to CATLPGQGNTIYF.

This chain uses TRBV12-5 with TRBJ1-5; D gene uncertain. CDR1 and CDR2 (germline): LGHNT, FRNRAP. CDR3 length: 16 amino acids. V lost 0 bases and J 4 bases, leaving 13 bases between the germline ends. CDR3 amino acids: CASGLVLSGDNQPQHF. Written as DNA, the CDR3 is TGTGCTAGTGGTTTGGTACTCTCAGGTGATAATCAGCCCCAGCATTTT.

This clonotype was picked up a small number of times. This chain uses TRBV4-3 with TRBJ1-2; the D is unclear. CDR3 size: 15 residues. V lost 1 base and J 4 bases, leaving 13 bases between the germline ends. CDR1 is LGHNA and CDR2 is YSLEER in the germline V gene. The CDR3 is CASSQVVGLSYGYTF. The CDR3 DNA is TGCGCCAGCAGCCAAGTGGTTGGTTTGAGCTATGGCTACACCTTC.

This chain joins TRBV7-9 and TRBJ2-3; 7 bases agree with TRBD2. V was clipped by 4 bases and J by 2 bases; unmatched bases: 6. Germline V gives CDR1 SEHNR, CDR2 FQNEAQ (reference sequence). The CDR3 sequence is 15 residues long. The CDR3: CASSSLADHTDTQYF. DNA for the CDR3: TGTGCCAGCAGCTCGCTAGCGGACCACACAGATACGCAGTATTTT.

The chain recombines TRBV6-2 or TRBV6-3 with TRBJ2-5; D is unclear. The DNA end favors TRBJ2-1, so the J call may be wrong. CDR1 and CDR2 from the germline V gene are MNHEY and SVGEGT. The CDR3 contains 13 residues. The CDR3 DNA reads TGTGCCAGCAGTTACTTTGTCCGGGATGAGCAGTTCTTC. Protein sequence: CASSYFVRDEQFF.

With regard to this clonotype: This likely comes from a read error, as the CDR3 has no conserved phenylalanine or tryptophan at its end. The chain has TRBV20-1 and TRBJ1-1; D is unclear. Germline CDR1 reads DFQATT; CDR2 reads SNEGSKA (reference sequence). This CDR3 spans 14 amino acids. Trimming removed 5 bases at V and 6 bases at J, with 19 bases between. CDR3 protein: CSAQGGGNYPEAFS. In nucleotides, the CDR3 is TGCAGTGCTCAAGGTGGTGGGAATTATCCTGAAGCTTTCTCT.

In this sample, this clonotype turned up a few times. The CDR3 DNA reads as TGTGCCAGCAGTCAATCACTCAGGGTCACTAATGAAAAACTGTTTTTT. This codes for CASSQSLRVTNEKLFF. V gene TRBV28 combines with J gene TRBJ1-4, with D maybe TRBD1 (5 bases). Between the trimmed V and J ends, which lost 5 bases and 2 bases, there was a span of 15 bases. The length of the CDR3 is 16 residues. The V gene's germline CDR1 is MDHEN and CDR2 SYDVKM.

The chain employs TRBV3-1 and TRBJ2-3, with no clear D. Trimming removed 0 bases at V and 1 base at J, with 8 bases between. The CDR3 extends over 15 amino acids. From germline, CDR1 is LGHDT and CDR2 YNNKEL (reference sequence). CDR3 DNA sequence: TGTGCCAGCAGCCAAGATGTCGCTCGCACAGATACGCAGTATTTT. This sequence encodes CASSQDVARTDTQYF.

This chain links TRBV3-1 with TRBJ2-3; TRBD2 aligns across 8 bases. CDR1 and CDR2 (germline): LGHDT, YNNKEL (reference sequence). V was clipped by 2 bases and J by 4 bases; unmatched bases: 11. The CDR3 runs 17 residues. CDR3 protein: CASSQKAGGSLPDTQYF. In nucleotides, the CDR3 is TGTGCCAGCAGCCAAAAGGCGGGGGGCTCACTCCCAGATACGCAGTATTTT.

J is TRBJ2-4 and V is TRBV5-1, with a possible D match to TRBD1 (5 bases). Trimming took 0 bases from V and 1 from J, leaving 14 bases between them. This CDR3 spans 17 amino acids. Per germline, CDR1 SGHRS and CDR2 YFSETQ. The CDR3 DNA follows: TGCGCCAGCAGCTTGGGCCCCAGGGCTGGGGCCAAAAACATTCAGTACTTC. It specifies CASSLGPRAGAKNIQYF.